The T cell receptor (beta chain) described here comes from a study of T-cell reconstitution after alpha-beta-depleted transplantation in children. Overall study results and limits: Alpha-beta T cells present about two months after transplant were reported to originate from several hundred expanded graft clones. Several patients had high TCRbeta diversity at day 60; it came from surviving recipient T cells and thymic progenitors.

Unique molecular identifiers tagged the TCRbeta library. TCRdb reprocessed the PCR reads with MiXCR, giving one entry per CDR3 protein. The profile shows about 78,000 distinct CDR3 sequences, roughly an eighth of them singletons. CDR3 length: 16 amino acids. Trimming at V came to 7 bases and at J to 0 bases, leaving 9 bases not matched to a gene. Germline V gene lookup returns CDR1 MNHNS and CDR2 SASEGT. A remark on this clonotype: What it binds is not known.

This sequence originates from a male patient under 10 years old who had a stem cell transplant for acute lymphoblastic leukemia, so the T cells may come from the graft donor. Sequences were derived from PBMCs, mostly from graft donor cells, sampled 180 days after TCRalphabeta/CD19-depleted stem cell transplant. This chain uses TRBV6-1 with TRBJ1-5; 7 bases map to TRBD1. The CDR3 here is CASNPGGGYSNQPQHF. CDR3 DNA sequence: TGTGCCAGCAATCCAGGGGGAGGATATAGCAATCAGCCCCAGCATTTT.